The 21 T cell receptor beta chains presented below share a single source sample, sequenced in a study of blood T cell repertoires in COVID-19. The method was immunoSEQ multiplex PCR; TCRdb's version includes in-frame clones alone and lacks a portion of them. Among around 270,000 clones listed, approximately 86% were seen once. Input material: peripheral blood. Receptors were obtained from a man younger than 40 with active or convalescent COVID-19.

The chain employs TRBV5-5 and TRBJ2-7; maybe TRBD2 (5 bases). V was clipped by 3 bases and J by 2 bases, with 12 bases between them. CDR1 SGHKS and CDR2 YYEKEE come from the germline V gene (reference sequence). The CDR3 loop spans 14 amino acids. CDR3 DNA: TGTGCCAGCAGCTCCGGGGTCCACCCCTACGAGCAGTACTTC. It is translated as CASSSGVHPYEQYF.

The chain joins TRBV6-6 to TRBJ1-2, with a possible D match to TRBD1 (6 bases). V lost 0 bases, J lost 14 bases, and 16 bases lay in between. In germline, CDR1 is MNHNY, CDR2 SVGAGI (reference sequence). This CDR3 is built from 13 residues. CDR3 nucleotides: TGTGCCAGCAGTTACTCGAATGGGGGCGCGGCAACCTTC. Encoded protein: CASSYSNGGAATF.

The chain recombines TRBV3-1 (or the pseudogene TRBV3-2) with TRBJ1-2; 8 bases map to TRBD1. CDR3 size: 14 residues. V was pared by 4 bases and J by 7 bases, with 8 bases of the junction left unmatched. From germline, CDR1 is LGHDT and CDR2 YNNKEL (reference sequence). The CDR3 loop is CASSPRTGLGGYTF. The CDR3, as DNA: TGTGCCAGCAGCCCTAGGACAGGGTTGGGTGGCTACACCTTC.

The chain couples TRBV5-4 to TRBJ1-4, with TRBD1 matching 8 bases. Germline V gene lookup returns CDR1 SGHNT and CDR2 YYREEE (reference sequence). This CDR3 is 14 amino acids long. The J segment lost 10 bases and the V segment lost 5 bases, leaving 10 bases of the junction unmatched. Written as DNA, the CDR3 is TGTGCCAGCAGGAACCTAACAGGGGGAGGAAAACTGTTTTTT. Translation: CASRNLTGGGKLFF.

This chain joins TRBV7-2 and TRBJ1-1; D possibly corresponds to TRBD1 (6 bases). Germline assignment: CDR1 SGHTA and CDR2 FQGNSA. V was shortened by 2 bases and J by 8 bases, with 12 bases between the two germline ends. The CDR3 is 13 residues long. CDR3 DNA sequence: TGTGCCAGCAGCTTATACAAGACAGGCGAAGCTTTCTTT. It yields the protein CASSLYKTGEAFF.

The V call is TRBV2, the J call TRBJ2-3; TRBD1 might be the D (6 bases). The germline V and J ends were trimmed by 7 bases and 5 bases, with 13 bases remaining between them. There are 13 residues in the CDR3. Germline V gene data show CDR1 as SNHLY and CDR2 as FYNNEI. For the CDR3, the DNA is TGTGCCAGCAATACAGGGATTATAGATACGCAGTATTTT. Its translation is CASNTGIIDTQYF.

The chain has TRBV5-1 and TRBJ1-1; D not resolved. The CDR3 covers 14 residues. Germline-derived CDR1 and CDR2 are SGHRS and YFSETQ. V lost 0 bases and J lost 10, with 16 bases in between. The CDR3: CASSLESGVDGAFF. The CDR3 DNA reads TGCGCCAGCAGCTTGGAATCCGGGGTCGACGGAGCTTTCTTT.

The CDR3 bases are TGTGCCAGCGTTCCCTGGACAGGGAAGGACGAGCAGTACTTC. Its translation: CASVPWTGKDEQYF. The gene calls are TRBV7-2 and TRBJ2-7; 8 bases align to TRBD1. The V and J ends lost 8 bases and 5 bases, in that order; junction bases with no gene match: 11. The CDR3 length is 14 residues. Germline loops: CDR1 SGHTA, CDR2 FQGNSA.

J is TRBJ2-2 and V is TRBV19; no definite D call. Germline lookup yields CDR1 LNHDA and CDR2 SQIVND (reference sequence). V was shortened by 6 bases and J by 0 bases, with 11 bases between the two germline ends. This CDR3 region has 15 residues. The CDR3 DNA sequence: TGTGCCAGTAGATTAACAACACCGAACACCGGGGAGCTGTTTTTT. It yields the protein CASRLTTPNTGELFF. The full variable domain, its missing parts supplied by reference TRBV19 and TRBJ2-2, is DGGITQSPKYLFRKEGQNVTLSCEQNLNHDAMYWYRQDPGQGLRLIYYSQIVNDFQKGDIAEGYSVSREKKESFPLTVTSAQKNPTAFYLCASRLTTPNTGELFFGEGSRLTVL.

This clone was seen more than once but under ten times. The genes are TRBV5-4 and TRBJ1-3; D uncertain. Trimming pared 4 bases from V and 0 bases from J, leaving 26 bases between. The CDR3 extends over 20 amino acids. Looked up from germline, CDR1 is SGHNT and CDR2 is YYREEE (reference sequence). Here the CDR3 DNA reads TGTGCCAGCAGCCCGCCAACCAACAGAAAGGTTACCAACTCTGGAAACACCATATATTTT. This codes for CASSPPTNRKVTNSGNTIYF. Filled out from reference TRBV5-4 and TRBJ1-3, the complete variable domain reads ETGVTQSPTHLIKTRGQQVTLRCSSQSGHNTVSWYQQALGQGPQFIFQYYREEENGRGNFPPRFSGLQFPNYSSELNVNALELDDSALYLCASSPPTNRKVTNSGNTIYFGEGSWLTVV.

This chain connects TRBV5-1 to TRBJ2-2, with 7 bases fitting TRBD1. The germline gives CDR1 SGHRS, CDR2 YFSETQ. The V segment lost 4 bases and the J segment 3 bases; nucleotides outside the gene matches: 6. This CDR3 has 15 amino acids. The chain's CDR3 is CASSQRQGDTGELFF. CDR3 in DNA: TGCGCCAGCAGCCAACGACAGGGTGACACCGGGGAGCTGTTTTTT.

This chain uses TRBV12-3 or TRBV12-4 with TRBJ1-1; D gene ambiguous. CDR3 length: 12 residues. The V and J ends lost 4 bases and 7 bases respectively, with 10 bases between them. The DNA of the CDR3 is TGTGCCAGCAGTTCCGCACTCGTTGAAGCTTTCTTT. It encodes CASSSALVEAFF.

This clone was seen only a few times. V usage is TRBV4-3 and J usage is TRBJ1-5; tentative D call: TRBD1 (6 bases). The CDR3 has 15 residues. V was clipped by 0 bases and J by 10 bases, with 16 bases between them. The germline V gene encodes CDR1 LGHNA and CDR2 YSLEER. This chain's CDR3 is CASSQDRGAFKPQHF. For the CDR3, the DNA is TGCGCCAGCAGCCAAGACCGGGGGGCTTTCAAACCCCAGCATTTT.

The chain joins TRBV5-1 to TRBJ2-3; possibly TRBD2 for D (6 bases). V lost 4 bases and J lost 6, with 15 bases in between. The V gene's germline CDR1 is SGHRS and CDR2 YFSETQ. The CDR3 totals 14 residues. DNA of the CDR3: TGCGCCAGCAGCCCCGGCTCGGGGGTGGATACGCAGTATTTT. Encoded protein: CASSPGSGVDTQYF.

V usage is TRBV13 and J usage is TRBJ2-5, with TRBD2 as a possible D gene (7 bases). There are 14 residues in the CDR3. Per the germline V gene, CDR1 is PRHDT and CDR2 is FYEKMQ (reference sequence). Trimming removed 4 bases at V and 7 bases at J, with 16 bases between. The CDR3: CASSSRGAFVTQYF. The CDR3 nucleotides are TGTGCCAGCAGCTCCCGGGGGGCATTTGTGACCCAGTACTTC.

The chain joins TRBV6-2 or TRBV6-3 to TRBJ2-5; the match to TRBD2 covers 9 bases. The CDR3 spans 15 residues. Germline lookup yields CDR1 MNHEY and CDR2 SVGEGT. V dropped 6 bases and J dropped 4; count of bases not matched to a gene: 9. The CDR3 DNA is TGTGCCAGCAGCCGTCCCAGCGGGGGGATAGAGACCCAGTACTTC. It codes for CASSRPSGGIETQYF.

V and J are TRBV5-4 and TRBJ1-6, with unresolved D. Germline V CDR1 and CDR2: SGHNT, YYREEE (reference sequence). The CDR3 sequence is 16 residues long. V shed 0 bases and J shed 7 bases, with 14 bases lying between them. CDR3 nucleotides: TGTGCCAGCAGCTTGGTTTTCGGTGATCGGAATTCACCCCTCCACTTT. This codes for CASSLVFGDRNSPLHF.

This chain connects TRBV19 to TRBJ2-7; 15 bases are a match to TRBD2. After removal of 5 bases from V and 1 base from J, the junction contained 12 bases not matched to a gene. The germline gives CDR1 LNHDA, CDR2 SQIVND (reference sequence). This CDR3 contains 19 residues. This CDR3 reads CASSSRGLAGGRLSYEQYF. In nucleotides, the CDR3 is TGTGCCAGTAGTTCACGAGGACTAGCGGGGGGGCGATTGTCCTACGAGCAGTACTTC.

The chain is built from TRBV5-1 and TRBJ1-1; 7 bases line up with TRBD1. Germline lookup yields CDR1 SGHRS and CDR2 YFSETQ. V lost 4 bases and J lost 4; bases outside the gene matches: 4. The CDR3 has 13 amino acids. The CDR3 region is CASSRTGVTEAFF. CDR3 coding DNA: TGCGCCAGCAGCAGAACAGGGGTCACTGAAGCTTTCTTT.

The V and J genes are TRBV9 and TRBJ2-7; 8 bases match TRBD1. After removal of 0 bases from V and 2 bases from J, the junction contained 4 bases not matched to a gene. The CDR3 is 15 residues long. Germline assignment: CDR1 SGDLS and CDR2 YYNGEE. CDR3 sequence reads: CASSVAQGAAYEQYF. The CDR3 nucleotides read TGTGCCAGCAGCGTAGCCCAGGGGGCAGCCTACGAGCAGTACTTC.

J is TRBJ2-5 and V is TRBV7-2; the D gene is possibly TRBD2 (6 bases). This CDR3 has 16 residues. Germline CDR1 reads SGHTA; CDR2 reads FQGNSA. Trimming shortened V by 4 bases and J by 0 bases, and 15 bases separated the two germline ends. CDR3 protein: CASSSQTSRYQETQYF. CDR3 sequence (DNA): TGTGCCAGCAGCTCTCAGACTAGTAGGTACCAAGAGACCCAGTACTTC.